One and the same sample provided the 15 T cell receptor beta chains below, sequenced in a study of blood T cell repertoires in COVID-19. This table comes from immunoSEQ multiplex PCR, and its TCRdb copy is limited to in-frame clones, with some not included. This table holds roughly 260,000 clones, approximately 90% found once. The specimen sequenced was peripheral blood. These TCRs come from a woman between 45 and 60 years old who had recovered from COVID-19.

The chain employs TRBV2 and TRBJ1-1; 7 nucleotides align to TRBD1. V lost 11 bases, J lost 6 bases, and 6 bases stayed unmatched. This CDR3 is 11 amino acids long. CDR1 and CDR2 (germline): SNHLY, FYNNEI. CDR3 amino acids: CASRGTAEAFF. The CDR3 nucleotides are TGTGCCTCCAGGGGGACGGCTGAAGCTTTCTTT.

The chain links TRBV5-1 to TRBJ2-1; a weak D match, TRBD1 (6 bases). CDR1 is SGHRS, CDR2 YFSETQ, per germline. Trimming pared 7 bases from V and 5 bases from J, leaving 16 bases between. This CDR3 is 14 amino acids long. CDR3 sequence: CASQRTVPDNEQFF. DNA of the CDR3: TGCGCCAGCCAACGGACAGTTCCCGACAATGAGCAGTTCTTC.

The chain uses TRBV5-1 and TRBJ2-2; TRBD2 aligns across 8 bases. The trim removed 0 bases at V and 4 bases at J, leaving 5 bases unmatched. The CDR3 is 16 residues long. Germline V CDR1 and CDR2: SGHRS, YFSETQ. The CDR3: CASSLEAGDFTGELFF. CDR3 in DNA: TGCGCCAGCAGCTTGGAAGCGGGGGACTTCACCGGGGAGCTGTTTTTT.

The chain employs TRBV6-2 or TRBV6-3 and TRBJ2-2, with TRBD2 matching over 10 bases. J lost 0 bases, V lost 2 bases, and 6 bases had no gene match. Germline V gene lookup returns CDR1 MNHEY and CDR2 SVGEGT. There are 18 residues in the CDR3. The CDR3 loop reads CASSYQRGGLANTGELFF. CDR3 nucleotides: TGTGCCAGCAGTTACCAGCGGGGGGGACTCGCGAACACCGGGGAGCTGTTTTTT.

The rearrangement uses TRBV27 and TRBJ2-1; 9 bases are shared with TRBD1. With V trimmed by 3 bases and J by 4 bases, 10 bases remained unmatched. In germline, CDR1 is MNHEY, CDR2 SMNVEV (reference sequence). CDR3 length equals 17 residues. The CDR3 sequence is CASSLSKTGGIYNEQFF. The CDR3 region has the DNA TGTGCCAGCAGTTTGTCGAAGACAGGGGGGATATACAATGAGCAGTTCTTC.

The J gene is TRBJ2-7, the V gene TRBV29-1; 10 positions match TRBD1. Germline loops: CDR1 SQVTM, CDR2 ANQGSEA. The length of the CDR3 is 14 residues. The J segment lost 2 bases and the V segment lost 4 bases, leaving 5 bases of the junction unmatched. The CDR3 protein is CSVARQGAPYEQYF. As DNA, the CDR3 is TGCAGCGTTGCCCGACAGGGGGCCCCCTACGAGCAGTACTTC.

This chain links TRBV7-3 with TRBJ2-1, with TRBD1 as a possible D gene (6 bases). Deletions cut 5 bases from V and 10 bases from J, with 15 bases between. The length of the CDR3 is 13 residues. Germline V gene sequence: CDR1 SGHTA, CDR2 FQGTGA. CDR3 sequence reads: CASSANRDGEQFF. The DNA for the CDR3 is TGTGCCAGCAGCGCGAACAGGGATGGAGAGCAGTTCTTC.

This chain links TRBV30 with TRBJ2-5; 7 bases match TRBD1. CDR1 is GTSNPN, CDR2 SVGIG, per germline (reference sequence). The CDR3 covers 13 residues. V lost 5 bases and J lost 2; bases outside the gene matches: 5. The DNA for the CDR3 is TGTGCCTGGGACCGGGACAGACAAGAGACCCAGTACTTC. It encodes CAWDRDRQETQYF.

This clone appeared a few times. DNA for the CDR3: TGTGCCAGCAGCTTTGAGGCGGGCGGGAGGTCCTACAATGAGCAGTTCTTC. Its translation: CASSFEAGGRSYNEQFF. The genes are TRBV7-3 and TRBJ2-1, with 8 bases matching TRBD2. Germline CDR1 and CDR2: SGHTA and FQGTGA. V lost 3 bases to trimming and J lost 1 base; unmatched junction nucleotides: 8. CDR3 length: 17 amino acids. The full variable domain, rest sourced from reference TRBV7-3 and TRBJ2-1, is GAGVSQTPSNKVTEKGKYVELRCDPISGHTALYWYRQSLGQGPEFLIYFQGTGAADDSGLPNDRFFAVRPEGSVSTLKIQRTERGDSAVYLCASSFEAGGRSYNEQFFGPGTRLTVL.

In this sample, this clone turned up a few times. The chain links TRBV7-9 to TRBJ2-7, with D possibly being TRBD2 (5 bases). The CDR3 covers 12 residues. The ends were cut back, 5 bases at V and 5 bases at J, with 10 bases in the middle. Germline V CDR1 and CDR2: SEHNR, FQNEAQ (reference sequence). In DNA, the CDR3 is TGTGCCAGCAGCCCCATGCGGGACGAGCAGTACTTC. It translates to CASSPMRDEQYF.

In its sample, this clone was seen a few times. The chain combines TRBV30 with TRBJ1-2; D possibly corresponds to TRBD1 (5 bases). The CDR3 loop spans 16 amino acids. In germline, CDR1 is GTSNPN, CDR2 SVGIG (reference sequence). Trimming cost V 1 base and J 4 bases, with 19 bases left between them. The DNA of the CDR3 is TGTGCCTGGAGTGCCGGCGGAGGGCAGGGAGGCTATGGCTACACCTTC. It yields the protein CAWSAGGGQGGYGYTF.

The chain has TRBV5-1 and TRBJ2-7; TRBD1 aligns across 9 bases. The V and J ends lost 5 bases and 0 bases, in that order; junction bases with no gene match: 3. This CDR3 has 14 residues. CDR1 and CDR2 (germline): SGHRS, YFSETQ. Here the CDR3 reads CASRGTGSSYEQYF. The CDR3 nucleotides are TGCGCCAGCAGAGGGACAGGGAGCTCCTACGAGCAGTACTTC. Variable domain in full (rest from reference TRBV5-1 and TRBJ2-7): KAGVTQTPRYLIKTRGQQVTLSCSPISGHRSVSWYQQTPGQGLQFLFEYFSETQRNKGNFPGRFSGRQFSNSRSEMNVSTLELGDSALYLCASRGTGSSYEQYFGPGTRLTVT.

The rearrangement uses TRBV5-1 and TRBJ2-2, with 8 bases matching TRBD1. Germline CDR1 SGHRS, CDR2 YFSETQ. The V segment lost 6 bases and the J segment 2 bases; nucleotides outside the gene matches: 6. CDR3 length equals 15 residues. CDR3 sequence: CASTPGTGNTGELFF. The CDR3 region has the DNA TGCGCCAGCACCCCCGGGACAGGTAACACCGGGGAGCTGTTTTTT.

The rearrangement joins TRBV6-5 to TRBJ1-1, with D tentatively TRBD1 (5 bases). Trimming removed 10 bases at V and 5 bases at J, with 17 bases between. Germline V CDR1 and CDR2: MNHEY, SVGAGI. This CDR3 contains 13 residues. The CDR3 loop reads CAILSNQGTEAFF. Written as DNA, the CDR3 is TGTGCCATCTTATCCAATCAGGGAACTGAAGCTTTCTTT.

The chain has TRBV7-8 and TRBJ2-6; 7 positions agree with TRBD2. The germline gives CDR1 SGHVS, CDR2 FQNEAQ. V was clipped by 2 bases and J by 4 bases; unmatched bases: 11. CDR3 length: 18 residues. The CDR3 DNA reads as TGTGCCAGCAGCTTAATATTTCGTGGGAGGGCCGGGGCCAACGTCCTGACTTTC. Residues: CASSLIFRGRAGANVLTF.